The 31 T cell receptor beta chains given below trace back to one sample, sequenced in a study of blood T cell repertoires in COVID-19. Produced via immunoSEQ multiplex PCR; TCRdb's table is partial and in-frame only. Among over 90,000 clones listed, 70% to 80% were seen once. Sequences were obtained from peripheral blood. All receptors derive from a man between 60 and 75 years old with active or convalescent COVID-19.

The chain joins TRBV5-1 to TRBJ1-2; D not resolved. Trimming shortened V by 4 bases and J by 8 bases, and 15 bases separated the two germline ends. The length of the CDR3 is 13 residues. Germline CDR1 is SGHRS and CDR2 is YFSETQ. CDR3 bases: TGCGCCAGCAGCGTAGATCAGGCGAGCGGCTACACCTTC. Amino acid sequence: CASSVDQASGYTF.

V usage is TRBV7-9 and J usage is TRBJ2-6; a possible D gene is TRBD2 (7 bases). The V and J ends lost 5 bases and 0 bases respectively, with 32 bases between them. Per the germline V gene, CDR1 is SEHNR and CDR2 is FQNEAQ (reference sequence). The CDR3 covers 23 residues. DNA of the CDR3: TGTGCCAGCAGCACCCAACTAGGGGGGGCGGGAGTAATCCCCGGCTCTGGGGCCAACGTCCTGACTTTC. Its protein is CASSTQLGGAGVIPGSGANVLTF.

The V gene is TRBV5-4, the J gene TRBJ1-1, with 7 bases identical to TRBD1. Per germline, CDR1 SGHNT and CDR2 YYREEE (reference sequence). The V and J ends lost 1 base and 1 base, in that order; junction bases with no gene match: 4. There are 15 residues in the CDR3. The CDR3 is CASSLPGTANTEAFF. As DNA, the CDR3 is TGTGCCAGCAGCTTGCCCGGGACAGCGAACACTGAAGCTTTCTTT.

CDR3 nucleotide sequence: TGTGCCAGCTCACCACAGACAGGGGGCAATCAGCCCCAGCATTTT. Amino acids: CASSPQTGGNQPQHF. The V call is TRBV18, the J call TRBJ1-5, with TRBD1 matching over 8 bases. Trimming cost V 1 base and J 2 bases; bases outside gene matches: 1. The CDR3 consists of 15 residues. Germline V CDR1 and CDR2: KGHSH, LQKENI.

The chain combines TRBV7-8 with TRBJ1-6; D gene uncertain. The CDR3 extends over 14 amino acids. Germline V gene sequence: CDR1 SGHVS, CDR2 FQNEAQ. Trimming stripped 2 bases from V and 10 bases from J, with 12 bases between. In DNA form, the CDR3 reads TGTGCCAGCAGCTTAAGCGGAATGGGGTCACCCCTCCACTTT. Protein: CASSLSGMGSPLHF. Supplemented by reference TRBV7-8 and TRBJ1-6, the full variable domain reads GAGVSQSPRYKVAKRGQDVALRCDPISGHVSLFWYQQALGQGPEFLTYFQNEAQLDKSGLPSDRFFAERPEGSVSTLKIQRTQQEDSAVYLCASSLSGMGSPLHFGNGTRLTVT.

The rearrangement links TRBV2 to TRBJ2-3; 13 bases line up with TRBD2. The germline CDR1 and CDR2 sequences are SNHLY and FYNNEI. V was pared by 6 bases and J by 1 base, with 10 bases of the junction left unmatched. The CDR3 extends over 18 amino acids. CDR3 nucleotides: TGTGCCAGCAGCCGAGGGACTAGCGGGAATTGGGGCACAGATACGCAGTATTTT. Amino acids: CASSRGTSGNWGTDTQYF.

The gene calls are TRBV4-3 and TRBJ2-5; D ambiguous. The CDR3 spans 13 residues. CDR1 and CDR2 from the germline V gene are LGHNA and YSLEER. V lost 1 base to trimming and J lost 7 bases, with 10 bases between them. CDR3 in amino acids: CASSQAVLMTQYF. DNA of the CDR3: TGCGCCAGCAGCCAAGCGGTGCTTATGACCCAGTACTTC.

This chain joins TRBV25-1 and TRBJ1-2; 7 bases agree with TRBD1. Germline V gene lookup returns CDR1 MGHDK and CDR2 SYGVNS. V lost 5 bases and J lost 4; bases outside the gene matches: 4. This CDR3 has 13 amino acids. The CDR3, as DNA: TGTGCCAGCAGTAAGGGGGCAGGCTATGGCTACACCTTC. This encodes CASSKGAGYGYTF.

The chain has TRBV19 and TRBJ2-3; 7 bases map to TRBD2. Germline CDR1 and CDR2: LNHDA and SQIVND (reference sequence). The CDR3 consists of 13 residues. V lost 6 bases, J lost 6 bases, and 6 bases stayed unmatched. CDR3 sequence (DNA): TGTGCCAGTAGCGACCGGGGGGTGGATACGCAGTATTTT. This translates into CASSDRGVDTQYF. Complete variable domain (other parts from reference TRBV19 and TRBJ2-3): DGGITQSPKYLFRKEGQNVTLSCEQNLNHDAMYWYRQDPGQGLRLIYYSQIVNDFQKGDIAEGYSVSREKKESFPLTVTSAQKNPTAFYLCASSDRGVDTQYFGPGTRLTVL.

V gene TRBV7-8 combines with J gene TRBJ2-7, with D possibly being TRBD2 (6 bases). The CDR3 consists of 14 residues. V shed 1 base and J shed 9 bases, with 16 bases lying between them. Germline V gene lookup returns CDR1 SGHVS and CDR2 FQNEAQ. This CDR3 is CASSLGRRFGGQYF. CDR3 in DNA: TGTGCCAGCAGCTTAGGAAGAAGATTCGGGGGGCAGTACTTC.

This chain connects TRBV28 to TRBJ1-1; 9 nucleotides line up with TRBD1. The CDR3 sequence is 17 residues long. In germline, CDR1 is MDHEN, CDR2 SYDVKM. J was trimmed by 3 bases and V by 5 bases; bases with no gene match: 13. CDR3 residues: CASSPPLITGGYTEAFF. The CDR3 DNA reads as TGTGCCAGCAGTCCTCCTCTAATTACAGGGGGCTACACTGAAGCTTTCTTT.

The V and J genes are TRBV28 and TRBJ2-7, with TRBD2 identical over 15 bases. This CDR3 is built from 14 residues. Germline CDR1 is MDHEN and CDR2 is SYDVKM. J lost 9 bases, V lost 7 bases, and 7 bases had no gene match. The CDR3 DNA reads TGTGCCAGCACCGGGACTAGCGGGAGGATTGGGCAGTACTTC. This translates into CASTGTSGRIGQYF.

This clone was seen only a few times. The CDR3 bases are TGCAGCGCTCAAAGCGGTCAGGGGGCGGCCTGGGCCCAGTACTTC. As protein: CSAQSGQGAAWAQYF. V is TRBV29-1 and J is TRBJ2-5; 8 bases fit TRBD1. J gave up 9 bases and V 7 bases, and 19 bases lay outside the gene matches. The length of the CDR3 is 15 residues. CDR1 SQVTM and CDR2 ANQGSEA come from the germline V gene.

The chain is built from TRBV6-1 and TRBJ2-2, with 8 bases fitting TRBD1. Trimming removed 0 bases from V and 6 bases from J; junction bases left unmatched: 18. This CDR3 contains 20 residues. CDR1 and CDR2 (germline): MNHNS, SASEGT. This chain's CDR3 is CASSEAQFRTGFTFAGELFF. The CDR3 DNA follows: TGTGCCAGCAGTGAAGCGCAATTCCGGACAGGGTTTACTTTCGCCGGGGAGCTGTTTTTT.

The chain couples TRBV7-9 to TRBJ1-1; D remains unclear. V was shortened by 1 base and J by 1 base, with 4 bases between the two germline ends. This CDR3 comprises 13 residues. CDR1 SEHNR and CDR2 FQNEAQ come from the germline V gene (reference sequence). The CDR3 DNA reads TGTGCCAGCAGCTTAGTCAAGAACACTGAAGCTTTCTTT. Amino acids: CASSLVKNTEAFF. Full variable domain (remainder filled in from reference TRBV7-9 and TRBJ1-1): DTGVSQNPRHKITKRGQNVTFRCDPISEHNRLYWYRQTLGQGPEFLTYFQNEAQLEKSRLLSDRFSAERPKGSFSTLEIQRTEQGDSAMYLCASSLVKNTEAFFGQGTRLTVV.

The V gene is TRBV11-3, the J gene TRBJ1-1, with a weak D call TRBD1 (5 bases). CDR1 and CDR2 (germline): SGHNT, YENEEA. The V end was cut by 5 bases, the J end by 1 base, with 8 bases between. This CDR3 is built from 13 residues. The CDR3 DNA is TGTGCCAGCAGCAAAGACAGGAACACTGAAGCTTTCTTT. Protein product: CASSKDRNTEAFF. Filled out from reference TRBV11-3 and TRBJ1-1, the complete variable domain reads EAGVVQSPRYKIIEKKQPVAFWCNPISGHNTLYWYLQNLGQGPELLIRYENEEAVDDSQLPKDRFSAERLKGVDSTLKIQPAELGDSAVYLCASSKDRNTEAFFGQGTRLTVV.

The rearrangement links TRBV6-2 or TRBV6-3 to TRBJ2-1, with D maybe TRBD1 (7 bases). CDR1 and CDR2 from the germline V gene are MNHEY and SVGEGT. V was shortened by 5 bases and J by 7 bases, with 15 bases between the two germline ends. The CDR3 covers 14 residues. CDR3 region: CASSITGAGNEQFF. CDR3 DNA: TGTGCCAGCAGTATCACAGGGGCGGGGAATGAGCAGTTCTTC.

This chain links TRBV5-1 with TRBJ2-3; tentatively, D is TRBD2 (5 bases). CDR1 and CDR2 (germline): SGHRS, YFSETQ. This CDR3 has 16 residues. V lost 0 bases to trimming and J lost 0 bases, with 11 bases between them. The CDR3 bases are TGCGCCAGCAGCTTGGGAGACCGGGGTAGCACAGATACGCAGTATTTT. Translation: CASSLGDRGSTDTQYF.

This clone came up once. The rearrangement uses TRBV5-6 and TRBJ1-2; unclear D gene. CDR1 and CDR2 from the germline V gene are SGHDT and YYEEEE. Trimming shortened V by 4 bases and J by 1 base, and 17 bases separated the two germline ends. The CDR3 runs 16 residues. The CDR3 sequence is CASSGRFGASNYGYTF. CDR3 sequence (DNA): TGTGCCAGCAGCGGCCGTTTTGGAGCCAGTAACTATGGCTACACCTTC.

V is TRBV15 and J is TRBJ2-5, with TRBD2 identical over 10 bases. Trimming removed 6 bases from V and 4 bases from J; junction bases left unmatched: 11. In germline, CDR1 is LNHNV, CDR2 YYDKDF (reference sequence). The length of the CDR3 is 16 residues. CDR3 coding DNA: TGTGCCACCAGGGTAGCGGGAGGCCCACAGCTAGAGACCCAGTACTTC. It translates to CATRVAGGPQLETQYF. The full variable domain, with the rest looked up from reference TRBV15 and TRBJ2-5, is DAMVIQNPRYQVTQFGKPVTLSCSQTLNHNVMYWYQQKSSQAPKLLFHYYDKDFNNEADTPDNFQSRRPNTSFCFLDIRSPGLGDTAMYLCATRVAGGPQLETQYFGPGTRLLVL.

The V and J genes are TRBV6-5 and TRBJ1-6, with 8 nucleotides matching TRBD1. Germline lookup yields CDR1 MNHEY and CDR2 SVGAGI. V shed 5 bases and J 7 bases; nucleotides not matched to a gene: 7. This CDR3 has 15 residues. The CDR3 protein is CASSMQGALNSPLHF. The CDR3 coding sequence is TGTGCCAGCAGTATGCAGGGGGCGCTGAATTCACCCCTCCACTTT.

This chain joins TRBV5-1 and TRBJ2-5, with D possibly TRBD1 on 6 matching bases. Trimming removed 4 bases at V and 5 bases at J, with 18 bases between. The germline CDR1 and CDR2 sequences are SGHRS and YFSETQ. CDR3 size: 15 residues. This CDR3 is CASSPQTGFGETQYF. In DNA form, the CDR3 reads TGCGCCAGCAGCCCCCAGACAGGATTCGGGGAGACCCAGTACTTC. The complete variable domain, with remaining parts taken from reference TRBV5-1 and TRBJ2-5, reads KAGVTQTPRYLIKTRGQQVTLSCSPISGHRSVSWYQQTPGQGLQFLFEYFSETQRNKGNFPGRFSGRQFSNSRSEMNVSTLELGDSALYLCASSPQTGFGETQYFGPGTRLLVL.

The J gene is TRBJ2-1, the V gene TRBV6-4; tentative D call: TRBD2 (6 bases). V lost 0 bases to trimming and J lost 4 bases, with 13 bases between them. Germline CDR1 MRHNA, CDR2 SNTAGT. The length of the CDR3 is 16 residues. CDR3 protein: CASSDSGRGIYNEQFF. The CDR3 bases are TGTGCCAGCAGTGACTCGGGGCGCGGGATTTACAATGAGCAGTTCTTC.

CDR3 DNA: TGTGCCAGCTCCCACGGAGTCGAGCTGAACACTGAAGCTTTCTTT. Protein: CASSHGVELNTEAFF. V usage is TRBV18 and J usage is TRBJ1-1; D is ambiguous. Germline CDR1 KGHSH, CDR2 LQKENI. Trimming left V 6 bases short and J 0 bases short, with 14 bases between. The CDR3 length is 15 residues.

The chain is built from TRBV29-1 and TRBJ2-7; 11 positions match TRBD1. Losses at the gene ends were 2 bases for V and 3 bases for J; bases not matched to a gene: 3. The germline gives CDR1 SQVTM, CDR2 ANQGSEA. The CDR3 is made up of 14 amino acids. The CDR3: CSVEQGQGVYEQYF. The CDR3, as DNA: TGCAGCGTTGAACAGGGACAGGGGGTCTACGAGCAGTACTTC.

This clone was observed a few times. This chain links TRBV12-5 with TRBJ2-2; 8 nucleotides agree with TRBD2. Losses at the gene ends were 4 bases for V and 5 bases for J; bases not matched to a gene: 3. Germline V lookup: CDR1 LGHNT, CDR2 FRNRAP. The CDR3 loop spans 14 amino acids. The chain's CDR3 is CASGYGRGTGELFF. CDR3 DNA: TGTGCTAGTGGTTACGGGAGGGGTACCGGGGAGCTGTTTTTT. Drawing the rest from reference TRBV12-5 and TRBJ2-2, the complete variable domain is DARVTQTPRHKVTEMGQEVTMRCQPILGHNTVFWYRQTMMQGLELLAYFRNRAPLDDSGMPKDRFSAEMPDATLATLKIQPSEPRDSAVYFCASGYGRGTGELFFGEGSRLTVL.

This chain joins TRBV15 and TRBJ2-7, with 10 positions matching TRBD1. The CDR3 covers 16 residues. Germline-derived CDR1 and CDR2 are LNHNV and YYDKDF (reference sequence). The V gene end was trimmed by 5 bases and the J gene end by 7 bases; junction bases not matched to a gene: 14. The CDR3 region is CATSASDRGRPWEQYF. DNA of the CDR3: TGTGCCACCAGCGCCTCAGACAGGGGGCGCCCGTGGGAGCAGTACTTC.

CDR3 nucleotides: TGCGCCAGCACACGAGGTGGGGCCATGAACACTGAAGCTTTCTTT. Translating gives CASTRGGAMNTEAFF. The chain carries TRBV5-1 and TRBJ1-1, with D maybe TRBD1 (5 bases). Germline CDR1 SGHRS, CDR2 YFSETQ. The CDR3 consists of 15 residues. The V end was cut by 6 bases, the J end by 0 bases, with 15 bases between. The complete variable domain, with remaining parts taken from reference TRBV5-1 and TRBJ1-1, reads KAGVTQTPRYLIKTRGQQVTLSCSPISGHRSVSWYQQTPGQGLQFLFEYFSETQRNKGNFPGRFSGRQFSNSRSEMNVSTLELGDSALYLCASTRGGAMNTEAFFGQGTRLTVV.

The gene calls are TRBV28 and TRBJ2-1; 7 bases fit TRBD1. J gave up 0 bases and V 6 bases, and 5 bases lay outside the gene matches. The CDR3 has 15 residues. The germline CDR1 and CDR2 sequences are MDHEN and SYDVKM. The CDR3 region is CASSTGQISYNEQFF. DNA for the CDR3: TGTGCCAGCAGCACGGGACAGATCTCCTACAATGAGCAGTTCTTC.

The genes are TRBV28 and TRBJ2-7; 7 nucleotides agree with TRBD1. J was trimmed by 5 bases and V by 5 bases; bases with no gene match: 15. Looked up from germline, CDR1 is MDHEN and CDR2 is SYDVKM. The CDR3 has 16 amino acids. CDR3 residues: CASSQQGAGGFDEQYF. The CDR3 nucleotides read TGTGCCAGCAGTCAACAAGGGGCAGGGGGTTTCGACGAGCAGTACTTC.

The chain is built from TRBV19 and TRBJ2-1, with TRBD1 matching over 7 bases. V was clipped by 3 bases and J by 1 base; unmatched bases: 6. In germline, CDR1 is LNHDA, CDR2 SQIVND (reference sequence). The CDR3 has 16 residues. CDR3 DNA: TGTGCCAGTAGTATCGGGACAGAGCCTTCCTACAATGAGCAGTTCTTC. This codes for CASSIGTEPSYNEQFF.